This TCR beta chain was identified in a study of prognosis after radiotherapy for stage I lung cancer (dated by TCRdb to about 2021). For context, the study as a whole: Fewer than 20 stage I NSCLC patients were enrolled in Nanjing, China, between April 2018 and early 2019. Oligometastatic NSCLC after surgical resection of the primary tumor was present in 4 to 6 patients, while newly diagnosed primary stage I lung tumors were present in about 15. All patients were considered medically inoperable, owing to comorbidities in over ten and refusal of surgery in 6 or 7. Ages in the cohort of about a dozen men and 6 women ranged from roughly 53 to 84 years, with a median of 74. Eleven to twelve patients had adenocarcinoma and about seven had squamous cell carcinoma as the tumor histology. Using image-guided IMRT or VMAT, SBRT was delivered in 3 to 5 fractions at a biologically effective dose of at least 100 Gy. SBRT was not combined with any concurrent therapy in any patient. After SBRT, distant metastases developed in four of the 19 patients at a median of about seven months, while the remaining 15 patients had no significant progression. The study profiled peripheral blood TCR beta repertoires from stage I NSCLC patients before and after stereotactic body radiotherapy and related them to distant failure. The study took one blood sample before SBRT and one after SBRT from each of approximately 20 patients and sequenced all 40 or so samples.

Results the study describes overall, beyond this receptor: All reported P values were unadjusted for multiple comparisons. Post-SBRT Shannon entropy and its change from baseline were lower in patients who developed distant metastases; baseline Shannon entropy was not associated with metastases. Differences by metastasis status were reportedly seen in TRBV and TRBJ usage frequencies, involving two V genes at baseline and, after SBRT, roughly nine V genes and two J genes. No determination of tumor specificity was made for expanded TCR clones. A decrease in unique TCR clone counts was observed after SBRT (median approximately 10,000 before versus several thousand after; Wilcoxon paired P=0.011). The small cohort and short follow-up limited the study, so independent validation of the findings is needed.

This clonotype was detected many times. Its specific antigen is unknown. No clone much larger than this one lies a single base away; base qualities are absent. The junction shows trimming of 11 bases on V and 3 bases on J, and the gene matches do not reach 6 bases of it. As encoded in the germline V gene, CDR1 is SNHLY while CDR2 is FYNNEI. Including cysteine and phenylalanine, the CDR3 has 13 amino acids. The retained sequence is limited to the CDR3, 39 bases, with the frame set at the first base. Two rounds of multiplex PCR were used to amplify the TCR beta CDR3 region from genomic DNA. In the first round of PCR, primers specific to each TRBV and TRBJ gene were used, and the primer sequences are filed in Chinese patent CN105087789A. The second PCR round used universal primers. The Roche High Pure PCR Template Preparation Kit was used to extract genomic DNA from frozen PBMCs. The libraries underwent paired-end sequencing with 151 bp reads on an Illumina HiSeq 3000. As for how the authors treated the data: CutAdapt was used to remove raw reads lacking the multiplex PCR primer sequences. Using PEAR, the high-quality paired reads were merged into contigs. By aligning each contig to reference sequences, MiXCR assigned the TRB V, D and J gene segments to that contig. To remove sequencing errors, CDR3 sequences were clustered according to base quality and sequence similarity. Diversity was calculated as Shannon entropy divided by the natural log of the number of productive TCR sequences. To get clonality, Shannon entropy was divided by the natural log of the number of unique clonotypes, and that result was subtracted from one. The Youden index of ROC curves was used to select progression-free survival cut-offs for repertoire metrics, and analyses were performed in R 3.5.3. The raw public reads went through TCRdb reprocessing: fastp at Q25, MiXCR clone calling, in-frame beta chains kept. Identical CDR3 protein sequences are pooled into one entry, listed with their most common genes and DNA. The V and J calls and clone size are TCRdb's, not the authors'. Within this sample are roughly 30,000 distinct CDR3 sequences, with 40% to 60% of them counted one time only. About 15% of the sample comes from the top ten.

A history of other malignancies or of prior chemotherapy or radiotherapy was absent in all patients, and node-negative disease was shown on CT and PET/CT in all patients. At each of two time points, 4.5 to 7.5 milliliters of peripheral venous blood were collected in EDTA tubes. Ficoll-Paque Plus density-gradient centrifugation was used to isolate PBMCs. Right after collection, samples were placed at -80 degrees C and kept there until analysis. Sample: PBMCs, taken before or after stereotactic body radiation therapy (not recorded which). The sequence came from a donor aged 50 or older with non-small cell lung cancer. The chain is assembled from TRBV2 and TRBJ2-3; the junction holds 9 bases that match TRBD1. In nucleotides, the sequence is TGTGCCTCCGGGACAGGGTGGACAGATACGCAGTATTTT. Its amino acids are CASGTGWTDTQYF.